This T cell receptor (beta chain) appears in the sequencing data of a study of long-term antiretroviral therapy in people with HIV. Comments on this clone: Its antigen remains unidentified.

There are 14 residues in the CDR3. The V gene's germline CDR1 is SNHLY and CDR2 FYNNEI. V shed 7 bases, J shed 2 bases, and the junction held 5 bases outside the gene matches. Study-wide findings and caveats: Whereas controls had wider CDR3 length ranges, HIV repertoires had narrower ones. Dominance of pre-ART expanded clones persisted, fluctuating and often declining after ART.

Survey-level immunoSEQ v3.0 assays were run. Produced via immunoSEQ multiplex PCR; TCRdb's table is partial and in-frame only. Of some 18,000 clones listed, approximately 85% are singletons. United States facilities provided treatment to all participants with HIV. Before DNA extraction, 1-10 million cryopreserved PBMC were held in the samples. This rearrangement joins TRBV2 to TRBJ1-2; TRBD1 matches at 9 bases. Specimen: unsorted PBMCs, collected at the start of antiretroviral therapy, before treatment. The source of this sequence is a young man with HIV. The CDR3 nucleotides are TGTGCCAGCACACAGGGGGCCATCAACTATGGCTACACCTTC. Amino acid sequence: CASTQGAINYGYTF. The full variable domain, in which reference TRBV2 and TRBJ1-2 provide the parts outside the CDR3, is EPEVTQTPSHQVTQMGQEVILRCVPISNHLYFYWYRQILGQKVEFLVSFYNNEISEKSEIFDDQFSVERPDGSNFTLKIRSTKLEDSAMYFCASTQGAINYGYTFGSGTRLTVV.